Listed below are T cell receptor beta chains from one sample, sequenced in a study of tissue T cells after allogeneic stem cell transplantation. TCRdb's table, derived via immunoSEQ multiplex PCR, lists solely in-frame clones and lacks some. The table has some 24,000 clones, 73% seen once. The input for sequencing was tissue from the ileum, taken at autopsy. These receptors originate from a female donor older than 55 with lung cancer. Both conserved end residues are part of each CDR3. A D gene is named only where the DNA matches it firmly. Not every row has a clone size; where given, it reads once, few, many or a size class.

v_gene: TRBV6-5
d_gene: .
abundance: .
j_gene: TRBJ2-1
CDR3nt: TGTGCCAGCAGTTACGGCTGGGGGGGCCACAATGAGCAGTTCTTC
CDR3aa: CASSYGWGGHNEQFF

v_gene: TRBV3-1/TRBV3-2
d_gene: .
abundance: few
j_gene: TRBJ1-2
CDR3nt: TGTGCCAGCAGCCAAGATGGTTGGACGAACTATGGCTACACCTTC
CDR3aa: CASSQDGWTNYGYTF

v_gene: TRBV12-3/TRBV12-4
d_gene: .
abundance: few
j_gene: TRBJ1-5
CDR3nt: TGTGCCAGCAGTAAGACCTGGGGGGAGCCCCAGCATTTT
CDR3aa: CASSKTWGEPQHF

v_gene: TRBV5-4
d_gene: TRBD1
abundance: .
j_gene: TRBJ1-2
CDR3nt: TGTGCCACTGCCCCTCAGGGGGCTAACTATGGCTACACCTTC
CDR3aa: CATAPQGANYGYTF

v_gene: TRBV9
d_gene: TRBD1
abundance: .
j_gene: TRBJ1-2
CDR3nt: TGTGCCAGCAGCGCACCAATTCCCGGGACAGGGGGCTATTCCTATGGCTACACCTTC
CDR3aa: CASSAPIPGTGGYSYGYTF

v_gene: TRBV4-2
d_gene: .
abundance: .
j_gene: TRBJ2-7
CDR3nt: TGTGCCAGCAGACGGACAGACTCCTACGAGCAGTACTTC
CDR3aa: CASRRTDSYEQYF

v_gene: TRBV7-3
d_gene: .
abundance: .
j_gene: TRBJ1-6
CDR3nt: TGTGCCAGCAGCTTAGGGGGAGAAGGTAATTCACCCCTCCACTTT
CDR3aa: CASSLGGEGNSPLHF

v_gene: TRBV5-4
d_gene: .
abundance: .
j_gene: TRBJ1-1
CDR3nt: TGTGCCAGCAGCTTGGCGTCAAAGGGGAACACTGAAGCTTTCTTT
CDR3aa: CASSLASKGNTEAFF

v_gene: TRBV4-2
d_gene: TRBD2
abundance: .
j_gene: TRBJ2-5
CDR3nt: TGTGCCAGCAGCCAAGAGACGGTATCGGCGGGGGGGCGAGAGACCCAGTACTTC
CDR3aa: CASSQETVSAGGRETQYF

v_gene: TRBV10-1
d_gene: .
abundance: .
j_gene: TRBJ2-7
CDR3nt: TGCGCCAGTCCTCCCGAGGGGGAGCAGTACTTC
CDR3aa: CASPPEGEQYF

v_gene: TRBV30
d_gene: .
abundance: .
j_gene: TRBJ2-6
CDR3nt: TGTGCCTGGAGTTTGAAGGAGGGACTCTCTGGGGCCAACGTCCTGACTTTC
CDR3aa: CAWSLKEGLSGANVLTF

v_gene: TRBV15
d_gene: TRBD2
abundance: .
j_gene: TRBJ2-7
CDR3nt: TGTGCCACCAGCAGAGGGTCGGGAGGGCGGTACGAGCAGTACTTC
CDR3aa: CATSRGSGGRYEQYF

v_gene: TRBV14
d_gene: .
abundance: .
j_gene: TRBJ1-2
CDR3nt: TGTGCCAGCAGCCAAGATGCAGGTACTAACTATGGCTACACCTTC
CDR3aa: CASSQDAGTNYGYTF

v_gene: TRBV9
d_gene: .
abundance: few
j_gene: TRBJ1-5
CDR3nt: TGTGCCAGCAGCGTAGGGGTTTCTTGGCCCCAGCATTTT
CDR3aa: CASSVGVSWPQHF

v_gene: TRBV6-5
d_gene: TRBD2
abundance: .
j_gene: TRBJ2-3
CDR3nt: TGTGCCAGCAAGGTGGCTAGCGGGAAGGATACGCAGTATTTT
CDR3aa: CASKVASGKDTQYF

v_gene: TRBV18
d_gene: .
abundance: .
j_gene: TRBJ1-4
CDR3nt: TGTGCCAGCTCACCTTACGGAGAAAAACTGTTTTTT
CDR3aa: CASSPYGEKLFF

v_gene: TRBV6-2/TRBV6-3
d_gene: .
abundance: .
j_gene: TRBJ2-6
CDR3nt: TGTGCCAGCAGTTCCAGGGTAGAGCCCTCTGGGGCCAACGTCCTGACTTTC
CDR3aa: CASSSRVEPSGANVLTF

v_gene: TRBV18
d_gene: .
abundance: .
j_gene: TRBJ1-1
CDR3nt: TGTGCCAGCTCACGGTCTGTTAACACTGAAGCTTTCTTT
CDR3aa: CASSRSVNTEAFF

v_gene: TRBV30
d_gene: .
abundance: .
j_gene: TRBJ1-3
CDR3nt: TGTGCCTGGAGAGATAGACAGCAGGGTTCTGGAAACACCATATATTTT
CDR3aa: CAWRDRQQGSGNTIYF

v_gene: TRBV6-2/TRBV6-3
d_gene: .
abundance: .
j_gene: TRBJ1-1
CDR3nt: TGTGCCAGCAGCCGAGGCTCCTCAGGGCCGAACACTGAAGCTTTCTTT
CDR3aa: CASSRGSSGPNTEAFF

v_gene: TRBV6-4
d_gene: TRBD1
abundance: .
j_gene: TRBJ1-2
CDR3nt: TGTGCCAGCAGTGACTCCCTAGCAGGGGGCGACTATGGCTACACCTTC
CDR3aa: CASSDSLAGGDYGYTF

v_gene: TRBV7-3
d_gene: .
abundance: .
j_gene: TRBJ2-1
CDR3nt: TGTGCCAGCAGCTTAGGAGGACAAGCCCTCTTC
CDR3aa: CASSLGGQALF

v_gene: TRBV14
d_gene: .
abundance: few
j_gene: TRBJ2-7
CDR3nt: TGTGCCAGCAGCCAAGGATCGGGGGCTCGGTACTTC
CDR3aa: CASSQGSGARYF

v_gene: TRBV11-1
d_gene: .
abundance: .
j_gene: TRBJ2-2
CDR3nt: TGTGCCAGCAGCTTAGGGTACGGGGACCACACCGGGGAGCTGTTTTTT
CDR3aa: CASSLGYGDHTGELFF